Below, one T cell receptor beta chain is given with its context. Its antigen is unknown. No base quality information exists; no much larger clone differs at one position. The cohort was made up of 500 to 800 healthy bone marrow donors. At the time of sampling, all cohort members were nominally healthy, though unrecorded immune exposures were likely present. The donor tested CMV seronegative, placing the donor among the roughly 400 seronegative members of the cohort. Each donor provided a peripheral blood sample, and peripheral blood mononuclear cells were used for TCR beta sequencing. Genomic DNA extraction from the blood cell samples was performed with the Qiagen DNeasy Blood Extraction Kit. V gives up 4 bases and J gives up 0 bases, and the segment between their germline ends measures 9 bases. From the cysteine up to the phenylalanine, the CDR3 has a length of 14 residues. The kept DNA is CDR3 alone, 42 bases in frame from the first base. According to the germline V gene, CDR1 reads MNHNS and CDR2 reads SASEGT.

The data were obtained in a study of cytomegalovirus exposure and HLA in healthy donors (dated by TCRdb to about 2017). Notes on the research overall: According to an earlier analysis of 587 of the donors, roughly 180 million T cells yielded some 110 million unique TCR beta sequences and about 300 Gb of sequence data. In addition to the first cohort of 650 to 800 subjects, a separate validation cohort of 120 different subjects was used. The number of typed donors differed by locus: about 620-630 for A, B, C, DRB1 and DQB1; about 520 for DQA1; approximately 600 for DPA1; and about 450 for DPB1. Class I and class II HLA loci were covered by the typing at four-digit resolution. All discovery cohort repertoires had been generated using a single sequencing platform. A later analysis re-examined previously published TCR beta repertoires from about 670 donors and added high-resolution HLA genotyping to investigate patterns of TCR occurrence. Donor age, sex, ethnicity and CMV serostatus were compiled alongside the repertoire data. In a later genetic analysis, genome-wide SNP genotypes for about three fifths of the 666 donors were used, and that subset was treated as a discovery cohort. An earlier analysis of approximately 630 of the donors applied high-throughput TCR beta sequencing to assess whether each TCR beta V gene segment acted as functional or pseudogenic. The T cell repertoires of several hundred subjects were profiled by immunosequencing and related to cytomegalovirus serostatus. The study aimed to test whether signatures of past pathogen exposure could be identified by cataloging public T cell receptors. Across around 400 genotyped donors of the cohort, an average of roughly 230,000 unique TCR beta nucleotide sequences per donor were sequenced, and roughly 17% of those sequences were non-productive. Rather than drawing on any new phenotypic data, the later analysis identified candidate immune exposures from TCR beta sequences and the way those sequences occurred across donors. To predict cytomegalovirus infection status, the study brought together high-throughput TCR immunosequencing, statistical association of individual TCRs with disease status, and machine learning. An early release that covered roughly 600 HLA-typed donors contained approximately 300 gigabases of sequencing data and around 80 million unique TCR sequences. Four to six DR-DQ haplotypes were handled as single units for association and clustering, since linkage in the cohort was strong. Of the roughly 400 genotyped donors, approximately 83% fell in the genetic ancestry cluster associated with self-reported Caucasian donors.

Findings and caveats that apply to the study as a whole: V-gene and J-gene trimming of TCR beta chains was associated with a missense DCLRE1C variant in a later genetic analysis, and the association was replicated in an independent cohort. This cohort had only TCR beta chains sequenced, and the lack of alpha or paired-chain data limited which features could be detected. Compared with equally common non-associated chains, HLA-associated TCR beta chains in a later analysis were more clonally expanded and had lower generation probabilities. While some public TCRs were present in many individuals, most TCR sequences turned up only very rarely across donors. According to a later analysis, parvovirus B19, influenza, CMV and Epstein-Barr virus appeared linked to several top co-occurrence clusters. In an earlier analysis of approximately 590 of the donors, most TCR beta V segments were observed in productive rearrangements about 87% or about 30% of the time, broadly matching IMGT annotations. A further reported finding was that TCR beta sequences accurately predicted the HLA-A and HLA-B alleles for most subjects in the first cohort. The sequencing pipeline was judged likely to have produced a cluster of highly shared sequence variants as a technical artifact. In vitro tests confirmed that a few of the cytomegalovirus-associated TCR beta chains recognize cytomegalovirus antigens. In a later analysis, the rate of TCR association differed among HLA loci, with DRB1 alleles having the most associated TCRs and HLA-C alleles having the fewest. The 87-base-pair reads could not distinguish some IMGT-functional V segments, including TRBV6-2 and TRBV6-3, so those segments were excluded. Correlated functional status among segregating V segments might be attributable to linkage disequilibrium, but an unknown experimental factor could not be ruled out. In a later analysis, some 17,000 TCR beta sequences were associated with specific HLA alleles at a false discovery rate of 0.05. A total of about 180 TCR beta chains were listed by the study as associated with cytomegalovirus. Roughly uniform sequencing depth across donors was assumed in presence/absence analyses, although this assumption may not hold. Strong co-occurrence of HLA alleles, especially DR and DQ, made assigning TCR associations to individual alleles difficult. Immune exposure information for the cohort was limited to CMV serostatus. The classifier was reported to diagnose cytomegalovirus status with high specificity and sensitivity in both the original and validation cohorts. Because some donors lacked HLA typing at each locus, the association tests relied only on the typed subset. In a later genetic analysis, fewer N-insertions in productive TCRs were reported among donors in an Asian-associated ancestry cluster than the 666-donor mean. The authors suggested that the approach could potentially be extended to other disease states and immunological phenotypes. According to a later analysis, most CMV-associated TCR beta chains appeared to be HLA-restricted, and the HLA associations seemed to be driven largely by CMV exposure. Over 15 rarely observed V segments, including chromosome 9 orphons, were excluded from the earlier analysis of just under 600 of the donors because counts were too low.

The library was obtained by the immunoSEQ multiplex PCR assay. For the multiplex PCR, a mixture combining 60 forward primers for TCR Vbeta segments and 13 reverse primers for TCR Jbeta segments was used. The CDR3 region of rearranged TCR beta genes was amplified from genomic DNA by a multiplex PCR assay. On the Illumina HiSeq System, the amplified TCR beta libraries were sequenced as 87-base-pair reads. On the study's bioinformatics: Across the 640 or so repertoires, a later analysis counted 80 million or so unique TCR beta chains, approximately 12 million of which were shared by at least two donors. Raw reads were error-corrected and collapsed into unique sequences with a nearest-neighbor algorithm that merged closely related sequences to remove PCR and sequencing errors. V, D and J gene segments were assigned by aligning CDR3 sequences to IMGT reference sequences. For a sequence to be retained, at least a six-nucleotide match to both a V gene segment and a J gene segment was required. Rearrangements were called productive when the CDR3 lacked stop codons and stayed in frame with V and J; all others were non-productive. Following IMGT convention, CDR3 was defined as the stretch from the second conserved V-encoded cysteine up to the conserved J-encoded phenylalanine. Sequences without an unambiguous match to a single V gene segment were excluded from the earlier analysis of approximately 560 of the donors. An earlier analysis of almost 600 of the donors classified V segments as functional when productive rearrangements were above 56.7% and as segregating when the standard deviation between donors was above 5%. A statistical classification framework was built for diagnosing cytomegalovirus status from the catalog of TCR beta chain sequences. V and J gene assignment, in a later analysis, came from comparing TCR nucleotide sequences with IMGT/GENE-DB human TR gene sequences. A later analysis assigned CDR3 sequences and most-parsimonious VDJ recombination scenarios with the TCRdist pipeline. A later analysis defined each TCR beta chain by its CDR3 amino acid sequence plus V-gene family, and excluded reads lacking a unique V-gene family. As a way to deal with suspected cross-contamination and a sequencing artifact, a later analysis dropped over 550 nucleotide sequences that were highly shared and had low generation probability. For each public chain, a later analysis derived a clonal expansion index from normalized ranks of inferred template counts within each repertoire. In a later analysis, generation probabilities were computed with a VDJ recombination model fitted to out-of-frame rearrangements, and the resulting probabilities were checked against IGoR. A later analysis scored TCR-TCR, TCR-HLA and TCR-CMV co-occurrence with hypergeometric tests, applying a repertoire-size bias correction to TCR pairs. To estimate false discovery rates, a later analysis permuted the HLA or CMV assignments 20 times. In a later analysis, co-occurring TCRs were grouped using DBSCAN, with TCRdist sequence similarity added in when clustering inside HLA-allele-positive subsets. Repertoires with fewer than 30,000 or more than 120,000 public chains were left out of co-occurrence clustering, as were about five repertoires with anomalous nucleotide sharing. TCRdb stores this immuneACCESS table with in-frame sequences only. Part of the clones is absent; in the studies checked, under half of the shortfall reflects unresolved V genes, and no reason is known for the rest. V and J calls and clone size are copied from that table; D and trimming were computed from the DNA. A total of approximately 300,000 clones appear in this sample, approximately 80% of them only once. The ten largest clones add up to roughly 0.3% of the sample.

The source of this sequence is a girl aged 2 to 10 in good health and CMV-seronegative. Source material: PBMCs. The chain employs TRBV6-1 and TRBJ1-2, with an unclear D gene assignment. The CDR3 reads CASSAQVANYGYTF. The nucleotide sequence reads as follows: TGTGCCAGCAGTGCGCAGGTAGCTAACTATGGCTACACCTTC.